A single sample gave rise to the 31 T cell receptor beta chains below, sequenced in a study of human T cells and chemical hapten exposure. Time point specified: pre-sensitization, week 0. Treatment meaning: therapeutic diphenylcyclopropenone sensitization with weekly scalp DPC. TCRdb re-derived calls from the RACE reads in MiXCR, one entry per CDR3 protein. The sample contains over 300,000 distinct CDR3 sequences, roughly 5.3% of which appear only once. The sequenced sample was whole blood, obtained in connection with sensitization to the hapten diphenylcyclopropenone (DPC). The receptor source for this set is a woman aged 45-65 years with alopecia areata. Some clones in this sample may be carry-over from other donors' samples.

The chain recombines TRBV27 with TRBJ2-7; TRBD2 matches 10 bases. V was clipped by 3 bases and J by 3 bases; unmatched bases: 2. There are 14 residues in the CDR3. The V gene's germline CDR1 is MNHEY and CDR2 SMNVEV (reference sequence). The CDR3 reads CASSFASGGYEQYF. The DNA of the CDR3 is TGTGCCAGCAGTTTTGCTAGCGGGGGCTACGAGCAGTACTTC.

This clonotype was counted many times. The genes are TRBV12-3 or TRBV12-4 and TRBJ2-2, with unresolved D. V was trimmed by 2 bases and J by 6 bases, leaving 7 bases between them. The CDR3 runs to 13 residues. The CDR3 loop is CASSLKGSGELFF. In nucleotides, the CDR3 is TGTGCCAGCAGTTTAAAGGGTTCCGGGGAGCTGTTTTTT.

Many counts were recorded for this clonotype. The chain is built from TRBV13 and TRBJ2-3; D is uncertain. Trimming shortened V by 0 bases and J by 0 bases, and 16 bases separated the two germline ends. The CDR3 contains 18 residues. CDR1 is PRHDT, CDR2 FYEKMQ, per germline (reference sequence). CDR3 loop: CASSLGLNYAGSTDTQYF. The CDR3 DNA reads as TGTGCCAGCAGCTTAGGCCTAAATTATGCAGGAAGCACAGATACGCAGTATTTT.

This clonotype was counted at least ten times. The chain carries TRBV29-1 and TRBJ2-7; TRBD2 might be the D (6 bases). Trimming cost V 4 bases and J 6 bases, with 25 bases left between them. This CDR3 comprises 16 residues. CDR1 is SQVTM, CDR2 ANQGSEA, per germline. The CDR3 here is CSVGARGEDGLREQYF. The CDR3 coding sequence is TGCAGCGTTGGAGCCCGCGGGGAGGATGGGCTACGCGAGCAGTACTTC.

In this sample, this clonotype turned up many times. The chain employs TRBV11-3 and TRBJ2-1; D is perhaps TRBD1 (6 bases). V lost 5 bases and J lost 7, with 9 bases in between. Germline V gives CDR1 SGHNT, CDR2 YENEEA. This CDR3 spans 12 amino acids. Here the CDR3 DNA reads TGTGCCAGCAGCGGACAGACTAATGAGCAGTTCTTC. This sequence encodes CASSGQTNEQFF.

This clonotype was observed at least ten times. The chain recombines TRBV30 with TRBJ2-7; D may be TRBD2 (5 bases). The V gene lost 3 bases and the J gene lost 4 bases, with 10 bases spanning the gap. This CDR3 is built from 12 residues. The germline V gene has CDR1 GTSNPN and CDR2 SVGIG (reference sequence). The CDR3 coding sequence is TGTGCCTGGAGGAGGAGACTATACGAGCAGTACTTC. Its translation is CAWRRRLYEQYF.

This clonotype was counted ten times or more. J is TRBJ1-1 and V is TRBV27, with unresolved D. This CDR3 has 14 residues. V gave up 2 bases and J gave up 0 bases, with 7 bases separating them. The germline gives CDR1 MNHEY, CDR2 SMNVEV (reference sequence). The CDR3 bases are TGTGCCAGCAGTTTAGCAGGCTTGAACACTGAAGCTTTCTTT. It is translated as CASSLAGLNTEAFF.

The rearrangement uses TRBV5-1 and TRBJ1-4, with 8 bases aligning to TRBD1. Germline CDR1 reads SGHRS; CDR2 reads YFSETQ. V trimming: 4 bases; J trimming: 7 bases; junction bases outside the gene matches: 9. The length of the CDR3 is 15 residues. As DNA, the CDR3 is TGCGCCAGCAGCCCTGGACAGGGAAGAGGTGAAAAACTGTTTTTT. Translation: CASSPGQGRGEKLFF.

Concerning this clonotype: A much larger clone differs from this one at a single base, so this may be a read error. The CDR3 does not end in the conserved phenylalanine or tryptophan, so this is likely a read error. The gene calls are TRBV12-3 or TRBV12-4 and TRBJ2-7; D gene uncertain. Between the trimmed V and J ends, which lost 1 base and 3 bases, there was a span of 13 bases. The CDR3 has 15 residues. The CDR3 coding sequence is TGTGCCAGCAGTTTAGGACCCGCAAGGGACTACGAGCAGTACTCC. It encodes CASSLGPARDYEQYS.

This clonotype showed up many times. CDR3 in amino acids: CASSFKGDQPQHF. In DNA, the CDR3 is TGTGCCAGCAGCTTTAAAGGGGACCAGCCCCAGCATTTT. The rearrangement uses TRBV7-2 and TRBJ1-5; D is perhaps TRBD1 (5 bases). The CDR3 loop spans 13 amino acids. Germline loops: CDR1 SGHTA, CDR2 FQGNSA. V was cut by 3 bases and J by 7 bases, with 10 bases left in between.

This clonotype was counted only a few times. V usage is TRBV30 and J usage is TRBJ2-5, with 9 bases matching TRBD2. The CDR3 has 15 residues. With V trimmed by 7 bases and J by 7 bases, 16 bases remained unmatched. Per the germline V gene, CDR1 is GTSNPN and CDR2 is SVGIG (reference sequence). The CDR3 region is CAFHPGASGIGTQYF. The CDR3 nucleotides read TGTGCCTTCCATCCGGGTGCTAGCGGGATTGGGACCCAGTACTTC.

This clonotype was counted many times. This chain connects TRBV15 to TRBJ2-1; the match to TRBD1 covers 7 bases. This CDR3 is built from 13 residues. Germline V gene sequence: CDR1 LNHNV, CDR2 YYDKDF (reference sequence). J was trimmed by 8 bases and V by 0 bases; bases with no gene match: 1. The CDR3 nucleotides read TGTGCCACCAGCAGAGAAGGGGGCCATGAGCAGTTCTTC. As protein: CATSREGGHEQFF.

This clonotype was counted many times. This chain joins TRBV5-6 and TRBJ2-6; TRBD1 aligns across 9 bases. Germline CDR1 and CDR2: SGHDT and YYEEEE. CDR3 size: 17 residues. J was trimmed by 0 bases and V by 4 bases; bases with no gene match: 5. The CDR3 loop reads CASSNRDRVSGANVLTF. DNA of the CDR3: TGTGCCAGCAGCAACCGGGACAGGGTCTCTGGGGCCAACGTCCTGACTTTC.

V usage is TRBV7-2 and J usage is TRBJ2-7; D perhaps matches TRBD2 (5 bases). There are 13 residues in the CDR3. Germline CDR1 and CDR2: SGHTA and FQGNSA. V lost 6 bases and J lost 2, with 11 bases in between. CDR3 region: CASSAPGAYEQYF. The CDR3 nucleotides read TGTGCCAGCAGTGCCCCCGGGGCCTACGAGCAGTACTTC.

A few counts support this clonotype. The V and J genes are TRBV5-4 and TRBJ2-3, with a tentative D call TRBD1 (6 bases). V was trimmed by 4 bases and J by 9 bases, leaving 15 bases between them. The CDR3 is made up of 13 amino acids. Germline V lookup: CDR1 SGHNT, CDR2 YYREEE (reference sequence). CDR3 region: CASSTQGDWTQYF. The CDR3 DNA is TGTGCCAGCAGCACACAGGGCGATTGGACGCAGTATTTT. The full variable domain, completed using reference TRBV5-4 and TRBJ2-3, is ETGVTQSPTHLIKTRGQQVTLRCSSQSGHNTVSWYQQALGQGPQFIFQYYREEENGRGNFPPRFSGLQFPNYSSELNVNALELDDSALYLCASSTQGDWTQYFGPGTRLTVL.

V and J are TRBV2 and TRBJ1-1; possibly TRBD1 for D (5 bases). CDR1 and CDR2 (germline): SNHLY, FYNNEI. Trimming cost V 4 bases and J 4 bases, with 10 bases left between them. The CDR3 sequence is 13 residues long. CDR3: CASSGMGVTEAFF. The CDR3 nucleotides read TGTGCCAGCAGTGGAATGGGGGTCACTGAAGCTTTCTTT.

This clonotype has a handful of counts. The rearrangement links TRBV24-1 to TRBJ2-6; D perhaps matches TRBD2 (6 bases). The CDR3 totals 22 residues. The V and J ends lost 3 bases and 0 bases respectively, with 26 bases between them. The germline V gene encodes CDR1 KGHDR and CDR2 SFDVKD. The CDR3 sequence: CATSDPRDWSLIEDSGANVLTF. For the CDR3, the DNA is TGTGCCACCAGTGATCCGCGGGACTGGAGTCTAATTGAGGACTCTGGGGCCAACGTCCTGACTTTC.

This clonotype was found many times. The J gene is TRBJ2-3, the V gene TRBV7-2, with D perhaps matching TRBD2 (5 bases). CDR1 SGHTA and CDR2 FQGNSA come from the germline V gene. Trimming took off 5 bases at V and 6 bases at J, with 12 bases between the two ends. The CDR3 contains 13 residues. The CDR3 protein is CASSPNTGDTQYF. In DNA, the CDR3 is TGTGCCAGCAGCCCTAATACGGGGGATACGCAGTATTTT.

CDR3 sequence (DNA): TGTGCCAGCAGCCTCGGTCCAGGGTCGCCAGATACGCAGTATTTT. It yields the protein CASSLGPGSPDTQYF. The genes are TRBV7-8 and TRBJ2-3; weak D call: TRBD1 (5 bases). There are 15 residues in the CDR3. The V end lost 5 bases, the J end lost 4 bases, and 16 bases lay between the germline ends. Germline CDR1 reads SGHVS; CDR2 reads FQNEAQ.

This clonotype showed up many times. The chain uses TRBV10-3 and TRBJ2-6, with 8 nucleotides matching TRBD1. This CDR3 spans 16 amino acids. In germline, CDR1 is ENHRY, CDR2 SYGVKD. V dropped 6 bases and J dropped 4; count of bases not matched to a gene: 8. The DNA for the CDR3 is TGTGCCATCAGAGAGGACAGGGTCCCCGGGGCCAACGTCCTGACTTTC. Translation gives CAIREDRVPGANVLTF.

This clonotype was observed a few times. The V call is TRBV5-1, the J call TRBJ2-3; TRBD2 matches at 10 bases. The length of the CDR3 is 15 residues. CDR1 and CDR2 (germline): SGHRS, YFSETQ. J was trimmed by 7 bases and V by 1 base; bases with no gene match: 6. The DNA of the CDR3 is TGCGCCAGCAGCTTGACTAGCGGGGAATTCAATACGCAGTATTTT. This sequence encodes CASSLTSGEFNTQYF.

V gene TRBV12-3 or TRBV12-4 combines with J gene TRBJ1-3; 9 bases are shared with TRBD1. Unmatched junction bases numbered 14, after V lost 5 bases and J lost 0 bases. CDR3 length equals 19 residues. The CDR3 sequence is CASSLSGTGKTSSGNTIYF. The CDR3 DNA follows: TGTGCCAGCAGTCTGTCCGGGACAGGGAAAACCAGCTCTGGAAACACCATATATTTT.

This clonotype was found many times. The gene calls are TRBV20-1 and TRBJ2-4, with 8 positions matching TRBD2. After removal of 3 bases from V and 3 bases from J, the junction contained 7 bases not matched to a gene. Germline values: CDR1 DFQATT, CDR2 SNEGSKA (reference sequence). CDR3 length: 15 amino acids. The CDR3 nucleotides are TGCAGTGCTAGTCTCCCGGGAGGGATCAAAAACATTCAGTACTTC. Translating gives CSASLPGGIKNIQYF.

The rearrangement links TRBV5-1 to TRBJ1-5, with D perhaps matching TRBD1 (6 bases). This CDR3 spans 14 amino acids. Germline-derived CDR1 and CDR2 are SGHRS and YFSETQ. Trimming removed 4 bases from V and 4 bases from J, with 12 bases in between. The CDR3 DNA follows: TGCGCCAGCAGCCCGGACAGCCCAAATCAGCCCCAGCATTTT. This codes for CASSPDSPNQPQHF. Combining the CDR3 with reference TRBV5-1 and TRBJ1-5 gives the whole variable domain KAGVTQTPRYLIKTRGQQVTLSCSPISGHRSVSWYQQTPGQGLQFLFEYFSETQRNKGNFPGRFSGRQFSNSRSEMNVSTLELGDSALYLCASSPDSPNQPQHFGDGTRLSIL.

The rearrangement links TRBV12-3 or TRBV12-4 to TRBJ2-3, with 11 bases matching TRBD2. J lost 8 bases, V lost 2 bases, and 6 bases had no gene match. This CDR3 comprises 15 residues. CDR3 sequence: CASSLLAGGGGTQYF. CDR3 bases: TGTGCCAGCAGTTTACTAGCGGGAGGCGGGGGTACGCAGTATTTT.

There are many counts of this clonotype. This chain uses TRBV6-5 with TRBJ2-3, with a weak D call TRBD2 (6 bases). The CDR3 has 14 residues. Germline V lookup: CDR1 MNHEY, CDR2 SVGAGI. With 6 bases removed from V and 8 bases from J, the gap between germline ends came to 18 bases. The chain's CDR3 is CASSPPGREATQYF. The DNA of the CDR3 is TGTGCCAGCAGCCCACCCGGGCGGGAAGCTACGCAGTATTTT.

This clonotype has ten or more counts. This chain joins TRBV6-7 and TRBJ2-3; tentatively, D is TRBD2 (7 bases). TRBV6-7 is placed among ORFs of uncertain function. Trimming removed 6 bases from V and 4 bases from J, with 11 bases in between. The length of the CDR3 is 13 residues. The CDR3 region is CASRGGPADTQYF. The CDR3 bases are TGTGCCAGCAGGGGGGGGCCGGCAGATACGCAGTATTTT.

This clonotype was picked up many times. The CDR3 is CASSPTGADNEKLFF. CDR3 DNA: TGTGCCAGCAGTCCTACAGGGGCCGATAATGAAAAACTGTTTTTT. V gene TRBV7-9 combines with J gene TRBJ1-4, with TRBD1 matching over 7 bases. Germline values: CDR1 SEHNR, CDR2 FQNEAQ (reference sequence). CDR3 length equals 15 residues. V was clipped by 6 bases and J by 4 bases; unmatched bases: 8.

This clonotype was counted at least ten times. This sequence joins TRBV10-3 and TRBJ1-2; D gene unclear. The CDR3 totals 12 residues. From germline, CDR1 is ENHRY and CDR2 SYGVKD. With 4 bases removed from V and 7 bases from J, the gap between germline ends came to 10 bases. The CDR3 loop is CAISAGEGGYTF. The DNA of the CDR3 is TGTGCCATCAGTGCCGGTGAGGGTGGCTACACCTTC.

The chain carries TRBV12-3 or TRBV12-4 and TRBJ1-2; D is unresolved. V lost 6 bases and J 6 bases, leaving 14 bases between the germline ends. The CDR3 runs 13 residues. The CDR3 loop reads CASSLTQRDGYTF. CDR3 sequence (DNA): TGTGCCAGCAGCCTAACCCAGAGGGATGGCTACACCTTC.

The rearrangement links TRBV20-1 to TRBJ1-1; D gene ambiguous. Germline V gene sequence: CDR1 DFQATT, CDR2 SNEGSKA (reference sequence). Trimming removed 3 bases from V and 0 bases from J, with 11 bases in between. This CDR3 contains 14 residues. CDR3 region: CSASPPTMNTEAFF. The CDR3 region has the DNA TGCAGTGCTAGCCCCCCAACCATGAACACTGAAGCTTTCTTT.